This note documents a single T cell receptor (beta chain) sequence. Its antigen specificity is not known. Per-base qualities were not stored, and no clone one base away is much larger. The data stem from a study of control samples from healthy donors and cancer patients (dated by TCRdb to the early 2020s). The library was made by the immunoSEQ multiplex PCR assay. TCRdb provides this immuneACCESS table in a form limited to in-frame rearrangements. Some clones are lacking; in checked studies, under half of them reflect an unresolved V gene, and why the rest are absent is not known. For this sample the table gives some 200,000 clones, of which around 91% were detected only once. Of the sample, around 1.5% falls within the top ten clones. V drops 2 bases and J drops 7 bases, leaving 8 bases in between. From the cysteine up to the phenylalanine, the CDR3 has a length of 13 residues. Just CDR3 DNA is preserved here, 39 bases in frame from base 1. The germline V gene supplies CDR1 SGHTA and CDR2 FQGTGA.

Sequenced sample: blood. The sequence is built from TRBV7-3 and TRBJ2-2; no D gene call is confident. This receptor was obtained from a woman in her 30s in good health. CDR3 reads: CASSLFFGGELFF. The bases read TGTGCCAGCAGCTTATTTTTCGGCGGGGAGCTGTTTTTT.